This is a list of T cell receptor beta chains from one sample in a study of T-cell memory formation after mild COVID-19. MiXCR was run by TCRdb on the 5' RACE reads, yielding one entry per CDR3 protein. The table has a few hundred thousand distinct CDR3 sequences, roughly a tenth seen once. Sequencing was done on a sample of PBMCs or a T cell subset sorted from them (not recorded which). The receptors were sampled from a man aged 18 to 30 who had mild COVID-19 (a few samples of this study predate the infection). Cell type and time point are not known. The CDR3 runs from the conserved cysteine through the conserved F or W. A D gene is named only where the DNA matches it firmly. Some rows have no size entry. The others give once, few or many, or a class for an expanded clone.

V	D	J	size	CDR3	DNA
TRBV3-1	NA	TRBJ1-4	NA	CASSQSSQGFNEKLFF	TGTGCCAGCAGCCAAAGCTCACAGGGATTTAATGAAAAACTGTTTTTT
TRBV5-1	NA	TRBJ1-1	NA	CASSSPGTRVVAFF	TGCGCCAGCAGCTCTCCCGGGACCCGGGTGGTAGCTTTCTTT
TRBV20-1	NA	TRBJ2-4	NA	CSAWTVVKNIQYF	TGCAGTGCTTGGACCGTGGTTAAAAACATTCAGTACTTC
TRBV20-1	TRBD2	TRBJ2-3	few	CSARGGGPDTSTQYF	TGCAGTGCTAGAGGCGGGGGGCCGGATACTAGTACGCAGTATTTT
TRBV12-3/TRBV12-4	TRBD1	TRBJ1-5	NA	CASGQGAGYNQPQHF	TGTGCCAGCGGACAGGGGGCAGGATACAATCAGCCCCAGCATTTT
TRBV5-1	NA	TRBJ2-1	many	CASSFGGRGNNEQFF	TGCGCCAGCAGCTTCGGGGGCAGGGGTAACAATGAGCAGTTCTTC
TRBV19	NA	TRBJ1-1	few	CASLPGRLNTEAFF	TGTGCCAGCCTTCCGGGACGGTTGAACACTGAAGCTTTCTTT
TRBV13	NA	TRBJ1-2	NA	CASSLTGGDNYCYTF	TGTGCCAGCAGCTTAACCGGGGGCGATAACTATTGCTACACCTTC
TRBV5-1	NA	TRBJ2-1	NA	CASGMASSEYNEQFF	TGCGCCAGCGGAATGGCCTCCAGCGAGTACAATGAGCAGTTCTTC
TRBV28	TRBD1	TRBJ1-1	NA	CASSSRQGGDAFF	TGTGCCAGCAGTTCTCGACAGGGTGGGGACGCTTTCTTT
TRBV6-5	NA	TRBJ1-6	NA	CASSYSIFSGSDSNSPLHF	TGTGCCAGCAGTTACTCGATTTTCTCAGGTTCTGATTCTAATTCACCCCTCCACTTT
TRBV27	NA	TRBJ2-3	few	CASSLFPYLDTQYF	TGTGCCAGCAGTTTATTTCCCTACCTTGATACGCAGTATTTT
TRBV20-1	NA	TRBJ2-3	once	CSARQLMNTQYF	TGCAGTGCTCGACAGCTCATGAATACGCAGTATTTT
TRBV6-1	NA	TRBJ1-5	few	CAISRQPNQPQHF	TGTGCCATCTCTCGACAGCCTAATCAGCCCCAGCATTTT
TRBV12-3/TRBV12-4	NA	TRBJ2-3	NA	CASSLANAQYF	TGTGCCAGCAGTTTGGCGAATGCGCAGTATTTT
TRBV12-3/TRBV12-4	NA	TRBJ2-5	few	CASSLMAGRSETQYF	TGTGCCAGCAGTTTAATGGCAGGGAGGTCGGAGACCCAGTACTTC